This T cell receptor beta chain was recorded in a study of T cell responses to AZD1222 COVID-19 vaccine. Concerning this clone: Its antigen is unknown.

The CDR3 has 13 amino acids. Trimming stripped 6 bases from V and 6 bases from J, with 15 bases between. Study observations and caveats: Spike-specific TCR breadth and depth went up after people got two AZD1222 doses. Most donors were white British and more were female, and clonal diversity was possibly underestimated.

Some clones are missing from TCRdb's copy, which holds only in-frame ones; the method was immunoSEQ multiplex PCR. The sample has 110,000 to 150,000 clones, roughly nine tenths seen once. The clonotype was recovered from an adult in good health. Sequencing used peripheral blood, obtained on day 0 of AZD1222 vaccination. The rearrangement links TRBV12-3 or TRBV12-4 to TRBJ2-7; D is perhaps TRBD1 (5 bases). The CDR3 DNA follows: TGTGCCAGCAGCTGGGCAGGGCCGACCGAGCAGTACTTC. Amino acid sequence: CASSWAGPTEQYF.